These 20 T cell receptor beta chains originate from one sample sequenced in a study of PD-L1 blockade in urothelial cancer. Sequencing was performed with immunoSEQ multiplex PCR; in TCRdb, only in-frame clones are kept and a portion is missing. The table lists about 53,000 clones, approximately 88% of them singletons. Time point denoted: pretreatment peripheral blood. The sequencing used PBMCs, collected around atezolizumab (anti-PD-L1) treatment. The source of these receptors is a woman aged 55-69 years with urothelial cancer.

The V and J genes are TRBV11-2 and TRBJ2-6, with D possibly matching TRBD2 (6 bases). The V and J ends lost 4 bases and 1 base respectively, with 11 bases between them. This CDR3 is 16 amino acids long. CDR1 is SGHAT and CDR2 is FQNNGV in the germline V gene. DNA of the CDR3: TGTGCCAGCAGCTGGGGGGAAAGGTCTGGGGCCAACGTCCTGACTTTC. It encodes CASSWGERSGANVLTF.

In its sample, this clone was seen a few times. V and J are TRBV6-5 and TRBJ1-1; unclear D gene. CDR3 length: 15 residues. Germline loops: CDR1 MNHEY, CDR2 SVGAGI. V shed 0 bases and J shed 5 bases, with 13 bases lying between them. CDR3 DNA sequence: TGTGCCAGCAGTTACTCGAAGGTCGGGGATACTGAAGCTTTCTTT. It encodes CASSYSKVGDTEAFF.

V usage is TRBV6-1 and J usage is TRBJ1-4; tentative D call: TRBD1 (6 bases). The CDR3 covers 14 residues. From germline, CDR1 is MNHNS and CDR2 SASEGT. Trimming pared 4 bases from V and 0 bases from J, leaving 6 bases between. CDR3 amino acids: CASSGTATNEKLFF. The CDR3 DNA reads as TGTGCCAGCAGTGGGACAGCAACTAATGAAAAACTGTTTTTT.

The chain joins TRBV5-1 to TRBJ1-1; the D gene is possibly TRBD1 (5 bases). With 4 bases removed from V and 1 base from J, the gap between germline ends came to 11 bases. Germline lookup yields CDR1 SGHRS and CDR2 YFSETQ. The CDR3 loop spans 14 amino acids. The CDR3 DNA reads as TGCGCCAGCAGCCGGGGACTTCAGAACACTGAAGCTTTCTTT. It specifies CASSRGLQNTEAFF.

This chain links TRBV13 with TRBJ2-7; 13 positions match TRBD2. There are 16 residues in the CDR3. From germline, CDR1 is PRHDT and CDR2 FYEKMQ (reference sequence). The V gene end was trimmed by 3 bases and the J gene end by 0 bases; junction bases not matched to a gene: 2. In DNA, the CDR3 is TGTGCCAGCAGCTTGGGACTAGCGGGAACCTCCTACGAGCAGTACTTC. Translation gives CASSLGLAGTSYEQYF. Combining the CDR3 with reference TRBV13 and TRBJ2-7 gives the whole variable domain AAGVIQSPRHLIKEKRETATLKCYPIPRHDTVYWYQQGPGQDPQFLISFYEKMQSDKGSIPDRFSAQQFSDYHSELNMSSLELGDSALYFCASSLGLAGTSYEQYFGPGTRLTVT.

This clone was counted between two and nine times. The J gene is TRBJ2-1, the V gene TRBV5-1, with TRBD2 matching 8 bases. CDR1 is SGHRS and CDR2 is YFSETQ in the germline V gene. The CDR3 totals 15 residues. V gave up 2 bases and J gave up 6 bases; unmatched junction bases: 7. As DNA, the CDR3 is TGCGCCAGCAGCTTAGGGCTAGCGGGTGGCAATGAGCAGTTCTTC. Its protein product is CASSLGLAGGNEQFF.

This clone was seen a handful of times. This sequence joins TRBV28 and TRBJ2-5; 7 bases are a match to TRBD2. In germline, CDR1 is MDHEN, CDR2 SYDVKM. The CDR3 is 15 amino acids. The junction had 9 bases not matched to a gene; V was cut back by 3 bases and J by 5 bases. CDR3 nucleotides: TGTGCCAGCAGTTTTATCCTGGGGGGAGGGGAGACCCAGTACTTC. The encoded protein is CASSFILGGGETQYF.

The chain employs TRBV6-1 and TRBJ2-4; perhaps TRBD2 as D (5 bases). The CDR3 totals 14 residues. V was clipped by 4 bases and J by 4 bases, with 11 bases between them. CDR1 and CDR2 from the germline V gene are MNHNS and SASEGT. The CDR3 is CASSASTRKNIQYF. The CDR3 nucleotides read TGTGCCAGCAGTGCCTCTACTAGGAAAAACATTCAGTACTTC.

The chain recombines TRBV19 with TRBJ1-5; 10 positions agree with TRBD1. From germline, CDR1 is LNHDA and CDR2 SQIVND (reference sequence). The CDR3 runs to 15 residues. V trimming: 7 bases; J trimming: 4 bases; junction bases outside the gene matches: 7. The DNA for the CDR3 is TGTGCCAGTAACCGACAGGGGGCGGCTAATCAGCCCCAGCATTTT. It encodes CASNRQGAANQPQHF.

The J gene is TRBJ1-1, the V gene TRBV11-2, with D possibly matching TRBD1 (6 bases). V lost 1 base, J lost 2 bases, and 14 bases lay in between. This CDR3 contains 16 residues. Germline values: CDR1 SGHAT, CDR2 FQNNGV. CDR3 in amino acids: CASSLGVDRLNTEAFF. In nucleotides, the CDR3 is TGTGCCAGCAGCTTAGGGGTCGACAGGTTAAACACTGAAGCTTTCTTT.

V is TRBV7-2 and J is TRBJ2-5; 10 nucleotides match TRBD2. CDR3 length: 19 amino acids. The V and J ends lost 5 bases and 5 bases, in that order; junction bases with no gene match: 20. From germline, CDR1 is SGHTA and CDR2 FQGNSA. CDR3 protein: CASSHRGSLAGETGETQYF. The CDR3 nucleotides read TGTGCCAGCAGCCACAGGGGGAGCCTAGCGGGGGAAACAGGGGAGACCCAGTACTTC.

The chain combines TRBV4-2 with TRBJ2-2; 8 bases map to TRBD2. V lost 1 base to trimming and J lost 2 bases; unmatched junction nucleotides: 6. The CDR3 runs to 17 residues. The germline CDR1 and CDR2 sequences are LGHNA and YNFKEQ. The CDR3 protein is CASSQGAGAINTGELFF. The CDR3 DNA reads as TGTGCCAGCAGCCAAGGAGCGGGGGCTATTAACACCGGGGAGCTGTTTTTT.

The chain joins TRBV12-5 to TRBJ2-7; TRBD2 matches at 15 bases. V lost 1 base to trimming and J lost 0 bases; unmatched junction nucleotides: 4. This CDR3 region has 18 residues. CDR1 is LGHNT and CDR2 is FRNRAP in the germline V gene. DNA of the CDR3: TGTGCTAGTGGTTTGGACGGACTAGCGGGAGGGTTCTCCTACGAGCAGTACTTC. This encodes CASGLDGLAGGFSYEQYF.

This clone has a single count. The chain recombines TRBV6-6 with TRBJ1-2; 8 bases line up with TRBD1. This CDR3 has 14 amino acids. The germline gives CDR1 MNHNY, CDR2 SVGAGI (reference sequence). Trimming removed 6 bases from V and 4 bases from J; junction bases left unmatched: 7. The CDR3 loop reads CASRDRGTGYGYTF. The CDR3, as DNA: TGTGCCAGCAGAGACCGTGGGACAGGCTATGGCTACACCTTC.

The V call is TRBV18, the J call TRBJ1-2, with a possible D match to TRBD1 (6 bases). The germline V gene encodes CDR1 KGHSH and CDR2 LQKENI. The CDR3 length is 14 residues. Between the trimmed V and J ends, which lost 6 bases and 3 bases, there was a span of 14 bases. CDR3 residues: CASSLGRGDYGYTF. As DNA, the CDR3 is TGTGCCAGCTCGCTGGGCAGGGGTGACTATGGCTACACCTTC. Complete variable domain (other parts from reference TRBV18 and TRBJ1-2): NAGVMQNPRHLVRRRGQEARLRCSPMKGHSHVYWYRQLPEEGLKFMVYLQKENIIDESGMPKERFSAEFPKEGPSILRIQQVVRGDSAAYFCASSLGRGDYGYTFGSGTRLTVV.

V usage is TRBV5-1 and J usage is TRBJ2-3; 13 positions match TRBD2. The V gene end was trimmed by 5 bases and the J gene end by 5 bases; junction bases not matched to a gene: 11. CDR1 SGHRS and CDR2 YFSETQ come from the germline V gene. The CDR3 is 17 amino acids. Here the CDR3 reads CASRSRTSGSFGDTQYF. The DNA for the CDR3 is TGCGCCAGCAGGTCTAGGACTAGCGGGAGTTTTGGAGATACGCAGTATTTT. The full variable domain, its missing parts supplied by reference TRBV5-1 and TRBJ2-3, is KAGVTQTPRYLIKTRGQQVTLSCSPISGHRSVSWYQQTPGQGLQFLFEYFSETQRNKGNFPGRFSGRQFSNSRSEMNVSTLELGDSALYLCASRSRTSGSFGDTQYFGPGTRLTVL.

This chain connects TRBV10-3 to TRBJ2-2; D gene uncertain. Germline loops: CDR1 ENHRY, CDR2 SYGVKD. Trimming cost V 4 bases and J 3 bases, with 15 bases left between them. The CDR3 has 16 amino acids. The CDR3 reads CAISGVGRQDTGELFF. CDR3 nucleotides: TGTGCCATCAGTGGTGTGGGTAGGCAGGACACCGGGGAGCTGTTTTTT.

The chain links TRBV11-2 to TRBJ2-1; possible D gene TRBD2, 5 bases. Germline V gene sequence: CDR1 SGHAT, CDR2 FQNNGV. V lost 2 bases and J 3 bases, leaving 14 bases between the germline ends. The CDR3 totals 16 residues. Here the CDR3 reads CASSLSGPPLYNEQFF. The CDR3 DNA reads as TGTGCCAGCAGCTTAAGCGGCCCCCCCCTCTACAATGAGCAGTTCTTC.

This clone was seen a single time. The CDR3 DNA sequence: TGCGCCAGCAGCCAAGGTCGACAACAGGGGCCAGCTTTCTTT. Its protein is CASSQGRQQGPAFF. V is TRBV4-3 and J is TRBJ1-1; 7 positions agree with TRBD1. Germline V gives CDR1 LGHNA, CDR2 YSLEER. The CDR3 extends over 14 amino acids. V lost 1 base to trimming and J lost 10 bases; unmatched junction nucleotides: 9.

The chain combines TRBV14 with TRBJ1-3; TRBD1 matches 9 bases. The CDR3 is 14 residues long. CDR1 SGHDN and CDR2 FVKESK come from the germline V gene. Unmatched junction bases numbered 2, after V lost 1 base and J lost 7 bases. CDR3 residues: CASSQGTGANTIYF. In DNA, the CDR3 is TGTGCCAGCAGCCAAGGGACAGGGGCGAACACCATATATTTT.